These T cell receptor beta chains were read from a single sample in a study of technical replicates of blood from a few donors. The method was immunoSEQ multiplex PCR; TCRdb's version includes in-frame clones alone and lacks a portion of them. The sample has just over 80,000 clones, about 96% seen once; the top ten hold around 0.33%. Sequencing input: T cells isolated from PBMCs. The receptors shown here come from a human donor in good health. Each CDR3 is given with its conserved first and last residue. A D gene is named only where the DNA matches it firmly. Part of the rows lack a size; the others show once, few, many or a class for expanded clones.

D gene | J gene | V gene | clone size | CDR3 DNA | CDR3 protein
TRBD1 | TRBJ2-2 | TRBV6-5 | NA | TGTGCCAGCAGTTGGCAGGGGGCCGGGGAGCTGTTTTTT | CASSWQGAGELFF
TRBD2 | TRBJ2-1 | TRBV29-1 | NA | TGCAGCGTTACTAGCGGGAGACTGGATGAGCAGTTCTTC | CSVTSGRLDEQFF
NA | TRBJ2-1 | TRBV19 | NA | TGTGCCAGTAGTCGCTCCCAGGGGAGCTCCTACAATGAGCAGTTCTTC | CASSRSQGSSYNEQFF
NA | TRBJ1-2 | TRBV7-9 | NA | TGTGCCAGCAGCTTAGTAGACGACGGGGAGGTCGTCGGCTACACCTTC | CASSLVDDGEVVGYTF
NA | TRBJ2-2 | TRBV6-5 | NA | TGTGCCAGCAGTCCGACTTTGGCCGGGGAGCTGTTTTTT | CASSPTLAGELFF
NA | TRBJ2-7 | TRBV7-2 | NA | TGTGCCAGCAGCTTAGAAGTACAGATCCTGACCTACGAGCAGTACTTC | CASSLEVQILTYEQYF
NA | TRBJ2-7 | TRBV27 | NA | TGTGCCAGCAGTTTAGCTTTGGAGGCTGAGGAGCAGTACTTC | CASSLALEAEEQYF
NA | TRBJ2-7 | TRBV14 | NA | TGTGCCAGCAGCCAAGGACTACGGTACGAGCAGTACTTC | CASSQGLRYEQYF
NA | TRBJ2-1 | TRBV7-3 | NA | TGTGCCAGCAGCTTAGCGGCCTCTTCCTACAATGAGCAGTTCTTC | CASSLAASSYNEQFF
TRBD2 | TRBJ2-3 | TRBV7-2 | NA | TGTGCCAGCAGCTTAGCGTGGGGACTAGCGGGAGGTGATACGCAGTATTTT | CASSLAWGLAGGDTQYF
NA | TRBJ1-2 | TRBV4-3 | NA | TGCGCCAGCAGCCAAGGGACTCCGGGGACTACCTTAAGTAACTATGGCTACACCTTC | CASSQGTPGTTLSNYGYTF
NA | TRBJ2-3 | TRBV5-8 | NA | TGTGCCAGCAGCTTCACGGGAAGCACAGATACGCAGTATTTT | CASSFTGSTDTQYF
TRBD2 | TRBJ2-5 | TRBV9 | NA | TGTGCCAGCAGCGCCGCCGAGCGGGAGGGATGGGAGACCCAGTACTTC | CASSAAEREGWETQYF
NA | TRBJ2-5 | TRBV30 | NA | TGTGCCTGGAGTGTGAGCTTCCAAGAGACCCAGTACTTC | CAWSVSFQETQYF
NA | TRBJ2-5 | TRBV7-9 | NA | TGTGCCAGCAGCTTCCCGACAGGCGAGACCCAGTACTTC | CASSFPTGETQYF
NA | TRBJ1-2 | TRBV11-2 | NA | TGTGCCAGCAGCTTACACAGTACAGGCCTGGGCTACACCTTC | CASSLHSTGLGYTF
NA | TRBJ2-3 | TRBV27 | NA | TGTGCCAGCAGTTTGGCAGGGTTCACAGATACGCAGTATTTT | CASSLAGFTDTQYF
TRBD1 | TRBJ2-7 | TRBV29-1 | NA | TGCAGCGTTGAAGGGCAGGGGGCCTACTACGAGCAGTACTTC | CSVEGQGAYYEQYF
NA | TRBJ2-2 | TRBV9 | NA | TGTGCCAGTGAATCAGGATGGACCGGGGAGCTGTTTTTT | CASESGWTGELFF
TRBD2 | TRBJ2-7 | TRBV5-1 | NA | TGCGCCAGCAGGCTAGCGGGAGTGTCGAACGAGCAGTACTTC | CASRLAGVSNEQYF
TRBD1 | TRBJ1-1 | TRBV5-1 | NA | TGCGCCAGCAGCCAGGGACAGGCGGGATCTGAAGCTTTCTTT | CASSQGQAGSEAFF
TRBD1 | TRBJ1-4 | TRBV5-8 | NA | TGTGCCAGCAGCGTTACAGGGGGCCAAACTGAAAAACTGTTTTTT | CASSVTGGQTEKLFF
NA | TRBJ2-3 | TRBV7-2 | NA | TGTGCCAGCAGCAGACGGAGTTTCTTGGGCACAGATACGCAGTATTTT | CASSRRSFLGTDTQYF
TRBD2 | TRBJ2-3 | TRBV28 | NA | TGTGCCAGCAGTTTTCGGGAGGGCCCTGGTACGCAGTATTTT | CASSFREGPGTQYF
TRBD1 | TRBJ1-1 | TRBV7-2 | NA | TGTGCCAGCAGCTTAACCGGGACAGGGGACACTGAAGCTTTCTTT | CASSLTGTGDTEAFF
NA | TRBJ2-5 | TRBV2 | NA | TGTGCCAGCATCCGAGAGACCCAGTACTTC | CASIRETQYF
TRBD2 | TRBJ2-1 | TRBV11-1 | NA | TGTGCCAGCAGCTTATACCCCTTCCAGCTAGCGGGAGACTTCGATGAGCAGTTCTTC | CASSLYPFQLAGDFDEQFF
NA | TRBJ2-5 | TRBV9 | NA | TGTGCCAGCAGCGCCCCGACAGGAAGGGAGACCCAGTACTTC | CASSAPTGRETQYF
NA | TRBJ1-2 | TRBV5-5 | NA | TGTGCCAGCAGCGAGGAGGGGAGTACTATTTATGGCTACACCTTC | CASSEEGSTIYGYTF
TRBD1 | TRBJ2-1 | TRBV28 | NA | TGTGCCAGCAGTCCCACCGCCGGGACAGGGGGCAAAGGTGAGCAGTTCTTC | CASSPTAGTGGKGEQFF
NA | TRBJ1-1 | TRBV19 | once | TGTGCCAGTAGTATAGATCGTGAGGGCGTAATGAACACTGAAGCTTTCTTT | CASSIDREGVMNTEAFF
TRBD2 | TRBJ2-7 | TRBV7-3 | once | TGTGCCAGCAGCCCCGGGACTAACATTTACGAGCAGTACTTC | CASSPGTNIYEQYF
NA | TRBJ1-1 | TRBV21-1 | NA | TGTGCCAGCAGCAAAGGAGGGCTGAACACTGAAGCTTTCTTT | CASSKGGLNTEAFF
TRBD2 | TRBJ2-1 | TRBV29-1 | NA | TGCAGCGTTGAAGATGTAGCGGGGCCTGGGGATGAGCAGTTCTTC | CSVEDVAGPGDEQFF
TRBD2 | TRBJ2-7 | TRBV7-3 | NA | TGTGCCAGCAGCCCGGGAGGGCGGAACGCCTACGAGCAGTACTTC | CASSPGGRNAYEQYF
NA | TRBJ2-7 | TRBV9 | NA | TGTGCCAGCAGTGGCCAAAGCTCCTACGAGCAGTACTTC | CASSGQSSYEQYF
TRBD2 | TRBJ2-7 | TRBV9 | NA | TGTGCCAGCAGCCCTAGCGGGAGGTACGAGCAGTACTTC | CASSPSGRYEQYF